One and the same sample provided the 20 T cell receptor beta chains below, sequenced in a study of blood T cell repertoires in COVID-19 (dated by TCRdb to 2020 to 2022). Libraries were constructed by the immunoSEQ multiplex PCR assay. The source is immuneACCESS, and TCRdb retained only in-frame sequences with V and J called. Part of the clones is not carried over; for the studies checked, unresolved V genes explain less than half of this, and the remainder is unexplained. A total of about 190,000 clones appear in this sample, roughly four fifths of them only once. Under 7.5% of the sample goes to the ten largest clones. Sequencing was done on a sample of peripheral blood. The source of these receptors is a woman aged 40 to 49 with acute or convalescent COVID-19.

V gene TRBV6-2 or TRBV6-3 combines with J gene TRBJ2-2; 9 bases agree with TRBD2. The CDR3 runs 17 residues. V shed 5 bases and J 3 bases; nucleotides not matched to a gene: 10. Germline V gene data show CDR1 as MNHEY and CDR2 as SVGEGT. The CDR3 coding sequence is TGTGCCAGCAGTCAGGGGACTAGCACTGCCCACACCGGGGAGCTGTTTTTT. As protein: CASSQGTSTAHTGELFF.

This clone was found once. CDR3 nucleotide sequence: TGTGCCAGCAGTGGGACAGGGAGGGGCACCGGGGAGCTGTTTTTT. Protein sequence: CASSGTGRGTGELFF. The J gene is TRBJ2-2, the V gene TRBV11-3; the match to TRBD1 covers 9 bases. The CDR3 is 15 amino acids. V lost 6 bases and J lost 4; bases outside the gene matches: 6. CDR1 is SGHNT, CDR2 YENEEA, per germline.

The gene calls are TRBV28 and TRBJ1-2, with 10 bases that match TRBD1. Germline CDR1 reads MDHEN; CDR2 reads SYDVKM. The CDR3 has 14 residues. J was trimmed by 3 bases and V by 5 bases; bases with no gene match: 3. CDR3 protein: CASSLGQGDYGYTF. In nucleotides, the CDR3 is TGTGCCAGCAGTCTAGGACAGGGGGACTATGGCTACACCTTC.

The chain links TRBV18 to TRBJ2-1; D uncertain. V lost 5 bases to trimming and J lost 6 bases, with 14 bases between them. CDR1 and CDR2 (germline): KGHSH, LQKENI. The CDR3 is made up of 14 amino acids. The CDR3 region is CASSALPVPNEQFF. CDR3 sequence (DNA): TGTGCCAGCTCAGCACTACCGGTACCCAATGAGCAGTTCTTC.

DNA for the CDR3: TGTGCCAGCAGTTTATGGGGACAGGGATATGGCACTGAAGCTTTCTTT. Its protein is CASSLWGQGYGTEAFF. The V gene is TRBV28, the J gene TRBJ1-1, with TRBD1 identical over 9 bases. The junction had 6 bases not matched to a gene; V was cut back by 0 bases and J by 4 bases. This CDR3 has 16 amino acids. Germline V lookup: CDR1 MDHEN, CDR2 SYDVKM.

CDR3 in DNA: TGTGCCAGCAGTTCCCCCTTCACAGATACGCAGTATTTT. Its protein product is CASSSPFTDTQYF. The chain uses TRBV27 and TRBJ2-3; unclear D gene. The CDR3 covers 13 residues. In germline, CDR1 is MNHEY, CDR2 SMNVEV (reference sequence). The V end was cut by 4 bases, the J end by 2 bases, with 7 bases between.

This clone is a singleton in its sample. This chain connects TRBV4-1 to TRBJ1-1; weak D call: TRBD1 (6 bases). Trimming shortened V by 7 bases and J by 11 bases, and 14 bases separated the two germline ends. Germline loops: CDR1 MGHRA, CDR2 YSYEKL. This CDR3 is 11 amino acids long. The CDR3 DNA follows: TGCGCCAGCACCCGCGGACAGCTGGCTTTCTTT. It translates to CASTRGQLAFF.

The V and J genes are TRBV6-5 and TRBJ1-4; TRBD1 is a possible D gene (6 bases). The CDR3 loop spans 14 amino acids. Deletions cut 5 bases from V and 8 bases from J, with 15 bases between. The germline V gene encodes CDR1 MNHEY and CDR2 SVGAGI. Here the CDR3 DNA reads TGTGCCAGCAGTCCCCAGGGACATCCGGAAAAACTGTTTTTT. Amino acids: CASSPQGHPEKLFF.

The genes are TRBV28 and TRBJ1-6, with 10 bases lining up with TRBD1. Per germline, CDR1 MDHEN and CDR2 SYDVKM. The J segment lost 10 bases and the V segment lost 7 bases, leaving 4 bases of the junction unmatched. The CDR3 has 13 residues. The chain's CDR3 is CASIDRGLSPLHF. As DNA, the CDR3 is TGTGCCAGCATTGACAGGGGGCTCTCACCCCTCCACTTT.

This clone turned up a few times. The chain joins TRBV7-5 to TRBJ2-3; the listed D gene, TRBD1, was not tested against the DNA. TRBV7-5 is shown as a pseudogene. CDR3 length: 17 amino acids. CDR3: CVRSSGGQGAITDTQYF. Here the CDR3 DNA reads TGTGTCAGAAGCTCTGGGGGACAGGGGGCAATTACAGATACGCAGTATTTT.

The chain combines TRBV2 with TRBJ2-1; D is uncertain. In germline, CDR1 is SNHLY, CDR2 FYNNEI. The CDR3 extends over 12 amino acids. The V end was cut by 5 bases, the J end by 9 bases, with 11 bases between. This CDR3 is CASSWRPGEQFF. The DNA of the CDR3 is TGTGCCAGCAGTTGGCGGCCGGGTGAGCAGTTCTTC.

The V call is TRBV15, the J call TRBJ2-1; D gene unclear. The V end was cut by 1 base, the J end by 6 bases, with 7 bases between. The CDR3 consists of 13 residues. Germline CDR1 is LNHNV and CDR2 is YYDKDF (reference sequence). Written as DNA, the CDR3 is TGTGCCACCAGCAGAGGACTGAGCAATGAGCAGTTCTTC. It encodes CATSRGLSNEQFF.

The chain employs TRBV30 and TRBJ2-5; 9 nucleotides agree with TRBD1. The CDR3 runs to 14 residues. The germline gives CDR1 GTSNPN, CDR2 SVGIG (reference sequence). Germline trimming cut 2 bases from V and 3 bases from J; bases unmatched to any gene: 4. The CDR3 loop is CAWSRTGVKETQYF. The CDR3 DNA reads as TGTGCCTGGAGTCGGACAGGGGTGAAAGAGACCCAGTACTTC.

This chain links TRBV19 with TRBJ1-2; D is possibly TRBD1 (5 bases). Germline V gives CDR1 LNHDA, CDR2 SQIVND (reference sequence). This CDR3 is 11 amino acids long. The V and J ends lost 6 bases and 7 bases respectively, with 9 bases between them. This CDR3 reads CASSRDFGYTF. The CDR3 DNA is TGTGCCAGTAGCAGGGACTTTGGCTACACCTTC. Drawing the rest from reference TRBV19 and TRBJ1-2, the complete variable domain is DGGITQSPKYLFRKEGQNVTLSCEQNLNHDAMYWYRQDPGQGLRLIYYSQIVNDFQKGDIAEGYSVSREKKESFPLTVTSAQKNPTAFYLCASSRDFGYTFGSGTRLTVV.

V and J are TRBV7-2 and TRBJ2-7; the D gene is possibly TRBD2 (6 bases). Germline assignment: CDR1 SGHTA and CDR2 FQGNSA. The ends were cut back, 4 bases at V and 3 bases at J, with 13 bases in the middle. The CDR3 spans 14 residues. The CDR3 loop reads CASSSGGVRYEQYF. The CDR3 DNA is TGTGCCAGCAGCTCTGGCGGGGTCCGCTACGAGCAGTACTTC.

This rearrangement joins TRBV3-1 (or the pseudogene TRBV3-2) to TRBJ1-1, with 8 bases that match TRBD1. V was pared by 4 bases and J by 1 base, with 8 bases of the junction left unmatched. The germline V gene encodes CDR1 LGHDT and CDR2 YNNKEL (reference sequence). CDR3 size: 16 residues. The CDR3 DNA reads TGTGCCAGCAGCCGCGGACAGGGCGGTGGGAACACTGAAGCTTTCTTT. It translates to CASSRGQGGGNTEAFF.

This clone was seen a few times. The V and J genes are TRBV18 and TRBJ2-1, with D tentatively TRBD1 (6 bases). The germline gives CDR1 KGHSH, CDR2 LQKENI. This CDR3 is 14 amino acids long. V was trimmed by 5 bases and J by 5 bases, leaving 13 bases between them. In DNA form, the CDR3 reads TGTGCCAGCTCAACACAGGACAGCGACAATGAGCAGTTCTTC. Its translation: CASSTQDSDNEQFF.

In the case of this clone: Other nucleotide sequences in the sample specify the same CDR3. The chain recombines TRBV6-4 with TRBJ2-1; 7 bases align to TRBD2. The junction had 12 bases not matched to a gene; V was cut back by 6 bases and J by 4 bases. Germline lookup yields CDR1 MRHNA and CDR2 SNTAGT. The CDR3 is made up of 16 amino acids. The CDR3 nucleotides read TGTGCCAGCAGCCCCCTCCTAGCGGACTCTTACAATGAGCAGTTCTTC. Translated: CASSPLLADSYNEQFF.

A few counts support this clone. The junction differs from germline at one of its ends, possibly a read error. The CDR3 is CASTKAGGETQYF. CDR3 sequence (DNA): TGTGCTAGCACCAAGGCAGGGGGGGAGACCCAGTACTTC. The chain couples TRBV7-7 to TRBJ2-5; TRBD1 is a possible D gene (7 bases). Germline CDR1 reads SSHAT; CDR2 reads FNYEAQ (reference sequence). This CDR3 contains 13 residues.

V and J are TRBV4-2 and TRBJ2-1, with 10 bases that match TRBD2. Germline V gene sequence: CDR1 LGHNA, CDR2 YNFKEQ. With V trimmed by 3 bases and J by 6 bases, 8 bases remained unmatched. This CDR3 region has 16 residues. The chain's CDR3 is CASSHQAGGQFNEQFF. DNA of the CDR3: TGTGCCAGCAGCCACCAAGCGGGGGGGCAGTTCAATGAGCAGTTCTTC.